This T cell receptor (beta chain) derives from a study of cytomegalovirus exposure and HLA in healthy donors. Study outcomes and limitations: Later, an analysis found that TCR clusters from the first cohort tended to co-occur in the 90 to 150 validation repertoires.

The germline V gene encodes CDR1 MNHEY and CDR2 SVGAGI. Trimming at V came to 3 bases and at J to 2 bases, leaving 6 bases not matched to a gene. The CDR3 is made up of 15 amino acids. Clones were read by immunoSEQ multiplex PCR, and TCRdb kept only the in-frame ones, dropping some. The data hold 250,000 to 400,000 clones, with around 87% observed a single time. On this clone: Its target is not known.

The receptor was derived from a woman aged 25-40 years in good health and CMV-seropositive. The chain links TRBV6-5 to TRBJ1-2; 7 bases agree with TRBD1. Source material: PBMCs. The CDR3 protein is CASSYQGGTNYGYTF. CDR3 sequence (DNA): TGTGCCAGCAGTTATCAAGGGGGCACAAACTATGGCTACACCTTC.